This is a list of T cell receptor beta chains from one sample in a study of control samples from healthy donors and cancer patients. Assay used: immunoSEQ multiplex PCR; TCRdb lists only in-frame clones, some missing. There are about 75,000 clones in the sample; less than 95% occur only once, and over 5% lies in the top ten. Material for sequencing was blood. Receptors were obtained from a woman aged 40-49 years in good health. Both conserved end residues are part of each CDR3. D genes are given only for firm matches. Part of the rows lack a size; the others show once, few, many or a class for expanded clones.

abundance	d_gene	v_gene	j_gene	CDR3aa	CDR3nt
once	-	TRBV2	TRBJ1-2	CASSDRRLGYGYTF	TGTGCCAGCAGCGACCGGCGGTTGGGCTATGGCTACACCTTC
-	-	TRBV12-3/TRBV12-4	TRBJ2-7	CASSTRVYEQYF	TGTGCCAGCAGTACCAGGGTCTACGAGCAGTACTTC
-	-	TRBV13	TRBJ2-6	CASSLALVGGTGANVLTF	TGTGCCAGCAGCTTAGCGTTAGTCGGAGGGACTGGGGCCAACGTCCTGACTTTC
once	TRBD2	TRBV9	TRBJ2-3	CASSGLAGTDTQYF	TGTGCCAGCAGCGGACTAGCGGGGACAGATACGCAGTATTTT
-	-	TRBV6-5	TRBJ2-1	CASSYGGGLGYNEQFF	TGTGCCAGCAGTTACGGGGGGGGGCTCGGCTACAATGAGCAGTTCTTC
-	-	TRBV5-1	TRBJ2-3	CASSLEIDTQYF	TGCGCCAGCAGCTTGGAAATAGATACGCAGTATTTT
-	-	TRBV28	TRBJ1-4	CASSLSIGAPNEKLFF	TGTGCCAGCAGTTTATCTATCGGTGCCCCTAATGAAAAACTGTTTTTT
-	TRBD2	TRBV6-2/TRBV6-3	TRBJ2-5	CASSYLAGTQETQYF	TGTGCCAGCAGTTACCTAGCGGGTACTCAAGAGACCCAGTACTTC
-	TRBD2	TRBV19	TRBJ2-1	CASSIGGSYNEQFF	TGTGCCAGTAGTATTGGCGGGAGCTACAATGAGCAGTTCTTC
-	-	TRBV19	TRBJ1-1	CASSIHIMADTEAFF	TGTGCCAGTAGTATACATATAATGGCAGACACTGAAGCTTTCTTT
few	-	TRBV5-6	TRBJ1-1	CASSPIDREGTEAFF	TGTGCCAGCAGCCCTATTGACCGCGAGGGGACTGAAGCTTTCTTT
-	TRBD1	TRBV7-3	TRBJ2-1	CASSPDRGPYNEQFF	TGTGCCAGCAGCCCCGACAGGGGGCCCTACAATGAGCAGTTCTTC
-	TRBD1	TRBV30	TRBJ1-5	CAWGGQDDQPQHF	TGTGCCTGGGGGGGACAGGACGATCAGCCCCAGCATTTT
-	-	TRBV7-9	TRBJ1-6	CASSLVSGAESPLHF	TGTGCCAGCAGCTTAGTTTCGGGGGCCGAGTCACCCCTCCACTTT
-	TRBD2	TRBV6-5	TRBJ2-2	CASSYGGSDTGELFF	TGTGCCAGCAGCTACGGGGGGTCGGACACCGGGGAGCTGTTTTTT
once	-	TRBV4-3	TRBJ1-2	CASSQDRDLGGYTF	TGCGCCAGCAGCCAAGACAGGGATCTCGGTGGCTACACCTTC
-	TRBD1	TRBV18	TRBJ1-6	CASSPPGQGRSYNSPLHF	TGTGCCAGCTCACCACCGGGACAGGGGAGGTCCTATAATTCACCCCTCCACTTT
-	-	TRBV7-9	TRBJ2-1	CASSVGGAYNEQFF	TGTGCCAGCAGCGTAGGAGGGGCCTACAATGAGCAGTTCTTC
-	-	TRBV19	TRBJ1-1	CASSIIGAGTEAFF	TGTGCCAGTAGTATTATAGGGGCCGGCACTGAAGCTTTCTTT
-	-	TRBV21-1	TRBJ1-4	CASRFRTGDWEKLFF	TGTGCCAGCAGATTCAGGACAGGGGATTGGGAAAAACTGTTTTTT
-	-	TRBV18	TRBJ1-1	CASSRSTEAFF	TGTGCCAGCTCACGGTCCACTGAAGCTTTCTTT
-	TRBD1	TRBV6-6	TRBJ2-7	CASSGPRDRGYEQYF	TGTGCCAGCAGTGGTCCTCGGGACAGGGGATACGAGCAGTACTTC